The following is a T cell receptor beta chain sequence with its context. Which antigen it targets is not known. Within one base of it there is no much larger clone, and no base qualities were kept. To prepare the library, 5' RACE was applied. Sequencing took place on an Illumina HiSeq 2500. A second roughly 6 to 11 cycle PCR used a sample-barcoded 5' primer and a J-beta primer mix. Each TCR beta cDNA molecule received a unique molecular identifier from a template-switch 5' adaptor carrying 12 random nucleotides. Each sample yielded at least 2.5 million CDR3-containing paired-end reads. The Mint cDNA synthesis kit, primed by a TRBC-specific oligonucleotide, was used to synthesize first-strand cDNA from all RNA. Following uracil-DNA glycosylase treatment, a first 18-cycle PCR with universal primers M1SS and BC2_uni_R was performed on all cDNA. The paper's processing steps were these. Normalization of each sample was performed by random selection of 1 million high-quality reads, each carrying a distinct molecular identifier. Reads sharing molecular identifiers were discarded rather than binned into consensus sequences. CDR3 identification, clonotype clustering and error correction used MiTCR with a Q25 quality threshold and the strictest error-elimination algorithm. Lower-bound total TCR beta diversity was estimated with a nonparametric unseen species model using Euler transformation. Using fastp trimming at Q25 and MiXCR clonotype assembly, TCRdb reanalyzed the public sequencing data and kept in-frame beta chains. Entries are consolidated by CDR3 protein sequence, retaining the most common genes and DNA. These V and J calls rely on TCRdb rather than the paper's analysis. The sample contains around 800,000 distinct CDR3 sequences, 20% to 30% of them found a single time. The top ten hold around 3% of the sample.

The sample originates from a study of blood T cells in healthy people across ages (dated by TCRdb to between 2015 and 2017). Notes on the research overall: In model experiments, roughly one uniquely barcoded TCR beta cDNA molecule per two T cells was captured by template switching. To track age-related changes in TCR beta repertoire diversity, the study relied on deep sequencing normalized with unique cDNA molecular identifiers. The donors were divided into four age groups: young (average approximately 15 years), middle-aged (around 37), aged (about 60) and long-lived (roughly 82). The study analyzed two additional independent replicas of 1 million unique cDNA reads from the same blood draw for two donors, one aged 18 to 29 and one aged 80 or older.

Summary of the overall study and its limitations: Compared with the aged group, the long-lived group had more naive CD4+ T cells, fewer expanded clones and increased TCR diversity, suggesting age selection. As age increased, observed TCR beta diversity per million T cells dropped in a roughly linear way, and a significant reduction was already evident by age about 36. Because profiling used bulk unsorted PBMCs, naive and antigen-experienced compartments could not be compared conclusively. Donor CMV infection status was unknown, potentially confounding age-related changes in expanded clonotypes. Estimates of total diversity based on one million sequenced T cells were regarded as lower bounds and as underestimates. Observed TCR beta diversity correlated strongly with the percentage of naive T cells measured by flow cytometry.

From the cysteine up to the phenylalanine, the CDR3 has a length of 13 residues. Left in the record is the CDR3 DNA by itself, 39 bases read in frame from the first base. V sheds 4 bases and J sheds 8 bases, leaving 12 bases between their ends. According to the germline V gene, CDR1 reads MDHEN and CDR2 reads SYDVKM. The donors were some 39 Caucasian individuals from Russia, aged roughly 6 to 100 years, who were systemically healthy. Each donor gave approximately 9.4 milliliters of peripheral blood, drawn into EDTA-treated Vacutainer tubes. Ficoll-Paque density-gradient centrifugation was used to isolate PBMCs, with at least 6 million per sample. Trizol reagent was used to extract total RNA from PBMCs, with at least 6 micrograms per sample. For every donor, an aliquot of PBMCs went through flow cytometry to measure the percentages of naive CD45RAhigh/CD27high T cells. The same specimen was also included in a second study, on T cells of mothers and their children. The second study, in turn, reports: Donors were nine systemically healthy Caucasian individuals: three mothers and their six children. cDNA synthesis used all of the extracted RNA, with 1.5 ug of RNA in each 15 ul reaction. In the second PCR, the M1S primer added sample barcodes and 2-4 random nucleotides. Each mother yielded over 8 million TCR beta CDR3 reads and each child roughly 3 million reads. In both related and unrelated pairs, thymic selection shapes the output of TCR recombination in a similar way, with inherited differences having only a minor effect. Normalized repertoire overlap was always found to be slightly, but never significantly, higher in related mother-child pairs than in unrelated mother-child pairs. With a sensitivity of approximately 93 clones per million clonotypes, no persistent microchimeric T cell clones were detected. The study used deep NGS to compare TCR beta repertoires of mothers and children, seeking features distinguishing related mother-child pairs from unrelated individuals. The mean age was about 38 +/- 4 years for the mothers and about 12 +/- 4 years for the children. After adapter ligation with NEBNext reagents, the libraries were sequenced on Illumina HiSeq 2000 with 100+100 nt paired-end reads. To prevent cross-contamination, the mother and child libraries were prepared a month apart and were sequenced in separate runs. Between 500,000 and 2,000,000 distinct TCR beta clonotypes were identified per donor. Naive TCR beta clonotypes were estimated from low-frequency clonotypes matched to each donor's FACS-determined naive share, without sorting.

The rearranged segments are TRBV28 and TRBJ2-1; matching of 6 bases hints at TRBD2 as the D gene. The sample comprised blood. The TCR comes from a boy under 18 in good health. The DNA sequence is as follows: TGTGCCAGCAGTTCGACTAGATTGTATGAGCAGTTCTTC. It codes for CASSSTRLYEQFF.